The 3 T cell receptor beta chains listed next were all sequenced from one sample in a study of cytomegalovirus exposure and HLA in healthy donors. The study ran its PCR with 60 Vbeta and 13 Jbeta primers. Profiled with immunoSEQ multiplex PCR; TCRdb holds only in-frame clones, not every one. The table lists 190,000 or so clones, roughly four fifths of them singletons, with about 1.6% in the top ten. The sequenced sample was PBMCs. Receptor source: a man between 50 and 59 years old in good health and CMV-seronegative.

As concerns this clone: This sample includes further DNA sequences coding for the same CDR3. This CDR3 reads CASSQRLAGANEQFF. The CDR3 DNA reads TGTGCCAGCAGCCAACGACTAGCGGGGGCCAATGAGCAGTTCTTC. The gene calls are TRBV4-2 and TRBJ2-1; 12 positions agree with TRBD2. V shed 2 bases and J 6 bases; nucleotides not matched to a gene: 2. The CDR3 is 15 residues long. CDR1 is LGHNA, CDR2 YNFKEQ, per germline.

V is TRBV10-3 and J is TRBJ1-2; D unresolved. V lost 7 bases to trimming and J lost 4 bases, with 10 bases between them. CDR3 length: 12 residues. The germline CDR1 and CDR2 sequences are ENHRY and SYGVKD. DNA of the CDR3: TGTGCCATCACAGAGGGATCCTATGGCTACACCTTC. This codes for CAITEGSYGYTF.

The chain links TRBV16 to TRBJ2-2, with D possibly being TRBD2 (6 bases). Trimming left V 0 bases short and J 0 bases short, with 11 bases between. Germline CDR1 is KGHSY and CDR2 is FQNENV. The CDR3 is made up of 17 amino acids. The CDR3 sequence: CASSQSFAGTNTGELFF. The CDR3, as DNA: TGTGCCAGCAGCCAATCTTTTGCGGGAACGAACACCGGGGAGCTGTTTTTT.